A selection of T cell receptor beta chains follows, all from one sample in a study of T cell changes during pregnancy in multiple sclerosis. Clones were read by immunoSEQ multiplex PCR, and TCRdb kept only the in-frame ones, dropping some. This table has more than 10,000 clones, around 88% appearing once. This specimen was CD8+ T cells from peripheral blood mononuclear cells, taken in the second trimester of pregnancy. The receptor source for this set is a female donor in good health, enrolled as a control in a pregnancy study. The CDR3 runs from the conserved cysteine through the conserved F or W. The order of the fields is clone size, J gene, V gene, D gene, CDR3 DNA, CDR3 protein. A D gene is named only where the DNA matches it firmly. Rows give clone size only sometimes, using once, few, many, or a class for an expanded clone.

NA	TRBJ1-2	TRBV30	NA	TGTGCCTGGAGTGTCGTAATTGGGGGCGGCTATGGCTACACCTTC	CAWSVVIGGGYGYTF
NA	TRBJ2-3	TRBV4-1	NA	TGCGCCAGCAGCCAAGAAAGAGTTGGGACGGGAGCCTATTACACAGATACGCAGTATTTT	CASSQERVGTGAYYTDTQYF
NA	TRBJ2-1	TRBV29-1	NA	TGCAGCGGGGCGACCAATGAGCAGTTCTTC	CSGATNEQFF
once	TRBJ2-3	TRBV9	NA	TGTGCCAGCAGCGCCGAGGGGGGGCGGTGGACAGATACGCAGTATTTT	CASSAEGGRWTDTQYF
NA	TRBJ2-2	TRBV28	NA	TGTGCCAGCAGTTTAATGGCGGGATACACCGGGGAGCTGTTTTTT	CASSLMAGYTGELFF
medium-sized	TRBJ2-5	TRBV6-1	TRBD2	TGTGCCAGCAGTGGACTAGCGGGGGGGCAAGAGACCCAGTACTTC	CASSGLAGGQETQYF
NA	TRBJ2-7	TRBV28	TRBD2	TGTGCCAGCAGCCAAGGACTAGCGGGCTCCTACGAGCAGTACTTC	CASSQGLAGSYEQYF
NA	TRBJ2-5	TRBV6-6	TRBD2	TGTGCCAGCAGTCTAGCGGGAACGGCGGAGACCCAGTACTTC	CASSLAGTAETQYF
NA	TRBJ2-1	TRBV4-1	TRBD1	TGCGCCAGCAGCCAAGACGTAGTGACAGGGTACAATGAGCAGTTCTTC	CASSQDVVTGYNEQFF
NA	TRBJ1-1	TRBV21-1	NA	TGTGCCAGCAGCAAAGTCGGTGAGAGGACAGGGTACACTGAAGCTTTCTTT	CASSKVGERTGYTEAFF
NA	TRBJ1-6	TRBV7-9	TRBD1	TGTGCCAGCAGCCCACAGGGGTCAGATTCACCCCTCCACTTT	CASSPQGSDSPLHF
NA	TRBJ1-1	TRBV5-4	NA	TGTGCCAGCAGCCCGGGGGGGAACACTGAAGCTTTCTTT	CASSPGGNTEAFF
NA	TRBJ2-7	TRBV5-6	TRBD1	TGTGCCAGCAGCTTACAGGGGAGCGAGCAGTACTTC	CASSLQGSEQYF
NA	TRBJ2-3	TRBV5-6	NA	TGTGCCAGCAGCTTTGTTGCAGGGCCCACAGATACGCAGTATTTT	CASSFVAGPTDTQYF
NA	TRBJ1-2	TRBV6-6	TRBD1	TGTGCCAGCAGTTACTCCCAGGGGGATGCCGGCTACACCTTC	CASSYSQGDAGYTF
few	TRBJ2-3	TRBV6-5	NA	TGTGCCAGCAGTAACGGGGGATCAGATACGCAGTATTTT	CASSNGGSDTQYF
NA	TRBJ1-2	TRBV9	NA	TGTGCCAGCAGCGCGGAGGAGTACGGGGGTGTCTATGGCTACACCTTC	CASSAEEYGGVYGYTF
once	TRBJ2-1	TRBV5-8	TRBD2	TGTGCCAGCAGCCCGCAACCCACTAGCGGGGGTTACAATGAGCAGTTCTTC	CASSPQPTSGGYNEQFF
NA	TRBJ2-2	TRBV4-2	TRBD2	TGTGCCAGCAGCCAAGATAAGTTTGGTCTAGCGGTCGACACCGGGGAGCTGTTTTTT	CASSQDKFGLAVDTGELFF
NA	TRBJ1-4	TRBV2	NA	TGTGCCAGCAGACCGCGTAGAGGCGGCCCCGAAAAACTGTTTTTT	CASRPRRGGPEKLFF
once	TRBJ2-1	TRBV27	NA	TGTGCCAGTAATCGGGGGACCCTCTACAATGAGCAGTTCTTC	CASNRGTLYNEQFF
once	TRBJ1-1	TRBV28	TRBD1	TGTGCCAGCAGTGACAGGGGTGTCGTGCAAGCTTTCTTT	CASSDRGVVQAFF
NA	TRBJ2-2	TRBV9	TRBD2	TGTGCCAGCAGCATAGGACTAGCGGCTCCCACCGGGGAGCTGTTTTTT	CASSIGLAAPTGELFF
NA	TRBJ2-1	TRBV2	NA	TGTGCCAGCACCGAATACTATTCCTACAATGAGCAGTTCTTC	CASTEYYSYNEQFF
NA	TRBJ1-4	TRBV2	NA	TGTGCCAGCACCTCGAGTTCCCCTAATGAAAAACTGTTTTTT	CASTSSSPNEKLFF
NA	TRBJ2-1	TRBV4-1	NA	TGCGCCAGCAGCCAGACAGGACATGCGGTATTCTCCTACAATGAGCAGTTCTTC	CASSQTGHAVFSYNEQFF
NA	TRBJ2-7	TRBV28	TRBD1	TGTGCCAGCAGTACCTCCGGGACAGGGTTCGAGCAGTACTTC	CASSTSGTGFEQYF
once	TRBJ2-7	TRBV2	NA	TGTGCCACCAACTATATCGACCGGATCTACGAGCAGTACTTC	CATNYIDRIYEQYF
NA	TRBJ1-2	TRBV27	NA	TGTGCCAGCAGCTGGAGCGGGCGCGACTATGGCTACACCTTC	CASSWSGRDYGYTF